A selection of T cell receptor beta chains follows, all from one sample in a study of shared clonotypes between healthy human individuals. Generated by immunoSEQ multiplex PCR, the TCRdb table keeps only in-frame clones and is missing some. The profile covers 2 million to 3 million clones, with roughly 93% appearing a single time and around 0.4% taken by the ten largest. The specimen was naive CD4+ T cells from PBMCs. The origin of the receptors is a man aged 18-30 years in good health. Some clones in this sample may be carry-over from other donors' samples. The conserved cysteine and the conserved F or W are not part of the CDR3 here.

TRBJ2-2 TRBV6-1 ASSAWRGDTGELF
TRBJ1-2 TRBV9 ASSNQVLYGYT
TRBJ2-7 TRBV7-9 ASTAGTGGFEQY
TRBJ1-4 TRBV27 ASRPLGQGGYGKLF
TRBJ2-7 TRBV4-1 ASSQDSERESLEQY
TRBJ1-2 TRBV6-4 ASSDQGRGGYT
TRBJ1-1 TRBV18 ASSPGGGDGTEAF
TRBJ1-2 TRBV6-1 ASTRSVDYGYT
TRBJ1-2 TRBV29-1 STATGDYGYT
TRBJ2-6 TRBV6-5 ASSYQVSGANVLT
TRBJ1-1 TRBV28 ASTSGGADTEAF
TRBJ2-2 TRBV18 ASSPTPGELF
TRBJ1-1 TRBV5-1 ASSLLPNTEAF
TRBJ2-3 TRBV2 ASSEAPDDRASTDTQY
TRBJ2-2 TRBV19 ASSITGNTGELF
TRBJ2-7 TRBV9 ASSPGGQPYEQY
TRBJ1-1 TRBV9 ASSVTQGKTEAF
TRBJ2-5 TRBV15 ATSKGRTKETQY
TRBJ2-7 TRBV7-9 ASSFNRDGNEQY
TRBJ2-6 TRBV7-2 ASSLAPGRLSGANVLT
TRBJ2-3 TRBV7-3 ASSRSRTDTQY
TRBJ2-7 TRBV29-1 SVERDYEQY
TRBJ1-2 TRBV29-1 SVLSRAGGYT
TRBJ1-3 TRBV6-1 ASSEAGGRWTNTIY
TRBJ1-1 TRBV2 ASSRTVNTEAF
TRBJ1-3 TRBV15 ATSRDTLGGTGNTIY
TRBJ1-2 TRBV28 ATEGALHYGYT
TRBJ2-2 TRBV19 ASGAQGAQNTGELF
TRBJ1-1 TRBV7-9 ASSIYWGRGDGNTEAF
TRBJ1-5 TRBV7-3 ASSLYVDPGQPQH
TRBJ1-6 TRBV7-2 ASSARGPNLNSPLH
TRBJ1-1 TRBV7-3 ASSLSGRDTEAF
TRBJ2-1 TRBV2 ASSDLGEAEQF
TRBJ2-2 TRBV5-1 ASSLMTSGTGELF
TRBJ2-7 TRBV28 ASSLAGTWDWGYEQY
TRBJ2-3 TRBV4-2 ASSQAYSADSTDTQY
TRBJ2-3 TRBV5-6 ASSLRGRGTDTQY